Detailed here is one T cell receptor beta chain. The sample comes from a study of technical replicates of blood from a handful of donors. Profiling relied on immunoSEQ multiplex PCR, and the TCRdb table lists in-frame clones only, not all of them. Among 100,000 or so clones listed, 96% were seen once. The receptor comes from a human donor in good health. Sequenced: T cells isolated from PBMCs.

CDR3 protein: CASSFNEGQADYGYTF. Here the CDR3 DNA reads TGTGCCAGCAGCTTTAATGAGGGACAGGCTGACTATGGCTACACCTTC. The rearrangement links TRBV11-1 to TRBJ1-2, with 8 nucleotides matching TRBD1. V shed 3 bases and J 3 bases; nucleotides not matched to a gene: 9. Per germline, CDR1 SGHAT and CDR2 FQDESV (reference sequence). This CDR3 has 16 amino acids.